This T cell receptor beta chain is drawn from a study of T cell changes during pregnancy in multiple sclerosis. Profiled with immunoSEQ multiplex PCR; TCRdb holds only in-frame clones, not every one. The repertoire consists of around 33,000 clones, with 90% occurring once and the leading ten covering about 5.2%. The CDR3 loop spans 17 amino acids. Trimming cost V 5 bases and J 4 bases; bases outside gene matches: 14. The germline V gene encodes CDR1 SGHRS and CDR2 YFSETQ. The rearrangement uses TRBV5-1 and TRBJ2-1; 8 positions match TRBD2. The sample consisted of peripheral blood, taken in the third trimester of pregnancy. This receptor was obtained from a female donor in good health, enrolled as a control in a pregnancy study. The CDR3 coding sequence is TGCGCCAGCAGGCCGTCTAGCGGGCCTACAAATTACAATGAGCAGTTCTTC. This translates into CASRPSSGPTNYNEQFF.